A single sample gave rise to the 6 T cell receptor beta chains below, sequenced in a study of T-cell memory formation after mild COVID-19. One entry per CDR3 protein, called by TCRdb with MiXCR from the 5' RACE reads. The sample records roughly 310,000 distinct CDR3 sequences, 15% being singletons. The specimen sequenced was PBMCs or a T cell subset sorted from them (not recorded which). The receptors shown here come from a man between 18 and 35 years old who had mild COVID-19 (a few samples of this study predate the infection). Cell type and time point are not known.

There are a few counts of this clonotype. The chain employs TRBV11-2 and TRBJ2-3, with D hard to call. The germline V and J ends were trimmed by 3 bases and 0 bases, with 10 bases remaining between them. The germline V gene encodes CDR1 SGHAT and CDR2 FQNNGV. This CDR3 contains 15 residues. This CDR3 reads CASSFQGPSTDTQYF. In DNA, the CDR3 is TGTGCCAGCAGCTTTCAAGGTCCTAGCACAGATACGCAGTATTTT.

This clonotype was seen only a few times. The gene calls are TRBV5-1 and TRBJ2-7; D is perhaps TRBD2 (6 bases). Per the germline V gene, CDR1 is SGHRS and CDR2 is YFSETQ. Trimming left V 4 bases short and J 7 bases short, with 18 bases between. The CDR3 runs to 14 residues. CDR3 bases: TGCGCCAGCAGCCCCCAGGCGGGACTTGAAGAGCAGTACTTC. The encoded protein is CASSPQAGLEEQYF.

This clonotype was observed a few times. The rearrangement uses TRBV9 and TRBJ2-3, with D possibly TRBD2 on 6 matching bases. This CDR3 is built from 14 residues. The V gene lost 6 bases and the J gene lost 4 bases, with 15 bases spanning the gap. The germline CDR1 and CDR2 sequences are SGDLS and YYNGEE. CDR3 amino acids: CASTLGSPSDTQYF. The CDR3 DNA reads TGTGCCAGCACCCTCGGGAGCCCTTCAGATACGCAGTATTTT.

The rearrangement links TRBV6-2 or TRBV6-3 to TRBJ2-7, with no clear D. Between the trimmed V and J ends, which lost 6 bases and 3 bases, there was a span of 9 bases. The germline CDR1 and CDR2 sequences are MNHEY and SVGEGT. This CDR3 is built from 12 residues. The CDR3 reads CASSPRIYEQYF. Here the CDR3 DNA reads TGTGCCAGCAGCCCCCGGATCTACGAGCAGTACTTC.

This clonotype has just a few counts. The chain is built from TRBV7-9 and TRBJ2-7; D might be TRBD1 (7 bases). The V gene lost 2 bases and the J gene lost 6 bases, with 11 bases spanning the gap. Germline CDR1 is SEHNR and CDR2 is FQNEAQ (reference sequence). The CDR3 totals 13 residues. This CDR3 is CASSLRQGGEQYF. CDR3 in DNA: TGTGCCAGCAGCTTAAGACAGGGAGGCGAGCAGTACTTC.

This clonotype occurred a few times. The gene calls are TRBV4-1 and TRBJ2-3; TRBD2 is a possible D gene (6 bases). The CDR3 consists of 17 residues. Germline assignment: CDR1 MGHRA and CDR2 YSYEKL. V was cut by 1 base and J by 4 bases, with 18 bases left in between. The CDR3 protein is CASSQGELGGTADTQYF. In nucleotides, the CDR3 is TGCGCCAGCAGCCAAGGCGAACTCGGGGGAACAGCAGATACGCAGTATTTT.